Below are 32 T cell receptor beta chains sequenced from a single sample in a study of T cells in Graves' hyperthyroidism and ophthalmopathy. Researchers took RNA transcripts and amplified the TCR beta CDR3 regions from them. HTBI primers were employed in a first-round RT-PCR of the TCR CDR3. TCRdb re-called the multiplex PCR reads with MiXCR, one entry per CDR3 protein. The sample yields over 450,000 distinct CDR3 sequences, approximately 17% seen once. Material for sequencing was blood. These receptors were collected from a young woman with Graves' ophthalmopathy.

This sequence joins TRBV27 and TRBJ2-2; TRBD2 aligns across 10 bases. The V gene end was trimmed by 3 bases and the J gene end by 2 bases; junction bases not matched to a gene: 6. The CDR3 totals 17 residues. CDR1 and CDR2 from the germline V gene are MNHEY and SMNVEV (reference sequence). CDR3 residues: CASSFVSGRPNTGELFF. CDR3 in DNA: TGTGCCAGCAGTTTCGTTAGCGGGAGGCCCAACACCGGGGAGCTGTTTTTT.

This clonotype was counted only a few times. The chain links TRBV30 to TRBJ1-2, with D possibly TRBD1 on 5 matching bases. The CDR3 length is 15 residues. Trimming removed 2 bases at V and 3 bases at J, with 16 bases between. From germline, CDR1 is GTSNPN and CDR2 SVGIG (reference sequence). The CDR3 DNA follows: TGTGCCTGGAGTATACAGACAGAGCAATACTATGGCTACACCTTC. This gives the protein CAWSIQTEQYYGYTF.

The gene calls are TRBV11-3 and TRBJ2-3; D perhaps matches TRBD2 (5 bases). The CDR3 runs to 15 residues. V dropped 0 bases and J dropped 0 bases, with 7 bases sitting between them. Germline values: CDR1 SGHNT, CDR2 YENEEA. The CDR3 loop is CASSLDPSSTDTQYF. The DNA for the CDR3 is TGTGCCAGCAGCTTAGATCCTAGCAGCACAGATACGCAGTATTTT. Supplemented by reference TRBV11-3 and TRBJ2-3, the full variable domain reads EAGVVQSPRYKIIEKKQPVAFWCNPISGHNTLYWYLQNLGQGPELLIRYENEEAVDDSQLPKDRFSAERLKGVDSTLKIQPAELGDSAVYLCASSLDPSSTDTQYFGPGTRLTVL.

A few counts support this clonotype. This rearrangement joins TRBV2 to TRBJ1-2; a possible D gene is TRBD1 (5 bases). This CDR3 is built from 13 residues. Germline V gene lookup returns CDR1 SNHLY and CDR2 FYNNEI. The V gene lost 8 bases and the J gene lost 3 bases, with 13 bases spanning the gap. In DNA form, the CDR3 reads TGTGCCAGCTGGGGGAAAAGTGACTATGGCTACACCTTC. This encodes CASWGKSDYGYTF.

This clonotype has ten or more counts. The chain employs TRBV3-1 and TRBJ2-1; D not certain. The CDR3 spans 12 residues. Germline CDR1 and CDR2: LGHDT and YNNKEL (reference sequence). The V end lost 1 base, the J end lost 6 bases, and 4 bases lay between the germline ends. The CDR3 region has the DNA TGTGCCAGCAGCCAAGTGATCAATGAGCAGTTCTTC. This gives the protein CASSQVINEQFF.

This clonotype was seen at least ten times. The chain joins TRBV3-1 to TRBJ2-2; D gene unclear. CDR1 LGHDT and CDR2 YNNKEL come from the germline V gene (reference sequence). Trimming took 0 bases from V and 7 from J, leaving 3 bases between them. This CDR3 is 12 amino acids long. CDR3 in amino acids: CASSQDVGELFF. The CDR3 DNA is TGTGCCAGCAGCCAAGATGTCGGGGAGCTGTTTTTT.

The chain is built from TRBV29-1 and TRBJ1-1; D might be TRBD1 (5 bases). This CDR3 spans 14 amino acids. Trimming stripped 1 base from V and 1 base from J, with 10 bases between. CDR1 is SQVTM and CDR2 is ANQGSEA in the germline V gene. The chain's CDR3 is CSVEGTQENTEAFF. The CDR3 DNA reads as TGCAGCGTTGAAGGGACACAAGAGAACACTGAAGCTTTCTTT.

This clonotype was counted many times. The chain has TRBV28 and TRBJ2-7; D is possibly TRBD2 (6 bases). The CDR3 is 14 amino acids. Between the trimmed V and J ends, which lost 8 bases and 0 bases, there was a span of 14 bases. The germline V gene has CDR1 MDHEN and CDR2 SYDVKM. In nucleotides, the CDR3 is TGTGCCAGCCTGTCAGCGGGCCTCTCCTACGAGCAGTACTTC. It encodes CASLSAGLSYEQYF.

Concerning this clonotype itself: A read error may produce the germline difference seen at one junction end. V and J are TRBV5-6 and TRBJ2-1, with 8 bases fitting TRBD2. Germline V gene lookup returns CDR1 SGHDT and CDR2 YYEEEE. This CDR3 comprises 17 residues. The CDR3 DNA reads as TGTGCCAGCAGCTTGGTAAGCGGGAGTGGCTCCTGCAATGAGCAGTTCTTC. Translating gives CASSLVSGSGSCNEQFF.

This clonotype was counted many times. The V gene is TRBV27, the J gene TRBJ2-7; 7 nucleotides match TRBD2. V lost 5 bases, J lost 0 bases, and 10 bases stayed unmatched. CDR1 and CDR2 (germline): MNHEY, SMNVEV (reference sequence). The CDR3 consists of 16 residues. CDR3 sequence reads: CASSPDQRDLSYEQYF. DNA of the CDR3: TGTGCCAGCAGTCCCGACCAGCGGGATCTCTCCTACGAGCAGTACTTC.

This clonotype was observed a handful of times. It may be a read error: a sequence one base away is much more abundant. The chain couples TRBV3-1 to TRBJ1-2, with 7 bases lining up with TRBD1. The length of the CDR3 is 12 residues. V trimming: 8 bases; J trimming: 7 bases; junction bases outside the gene matches: 7. Germline V gene lookup returns CDR1 LGHDT and CDR2 YNNKEL (reference sequence). CDR3 protein: CASSRDSIGYTF. The CDR3 DNA is TGTGCCAGCTCGAGGGACAGCATTGGCTACACCTTC.

The rearrangement links TRBV6-5 to TRBJ1-1; D gene unclear. V was pared by 3 bases and J by 4 bases, with 12 bases between. CDR1 and CDR2 from the germline V gene are MNHEY and SVGAGI. The CDR3 is 14 amino acids. The CDR3 spells CASSYNGLITEAFF. The CDR3 DNA reads TGTGCCAGCAGTTATAACGGGCTTATCACTGAAGCTTTCTTT.

There are a few counts of this clonotype. The CDR3 protein is CSALTSGNTGELFF. As DNA, the CDR3 is TGCAGTGCTTTGACTAGCGGGAACACCGGGGAGCTGTTTTTT. This sequence joins TRBV20-1 and TRBJ2-2; 9 nucleotides align to TRBD2. Germline values: CDR1 DFQATT, CDR2 SNEGSKA (reference sequence). Losses at the gene ends were 5 bases for V and 1 base for J; bases not matched to a gene: 2. The CDR3 spans 14 residues.

This clonotype was detected many times. The chain joins TRBV28 to TRBJ2-3, with no clear D. Trimming removed 5 bases from V and 2 bases from J, with 11 bases in between. Germline values: CDR1 MDHEN, CDR2 SYDVKM. CDR3 length: 14 residues. The chain's CDR3 is CASSVAETTDTQYF. DNA for the CDR3: TGTGCCAGCAGTGTCGCCGAGACCACAGATACGCAGTATTTT.

As for this clonotype: One junction end disagrees with the germline gene, perhaps due to a read error. The V call is TRBV6-1, the J call TRBJ1-1; tentative D call: TRBD1 (5 bases). From germline, CDR1 is MNHNS and CDR2 SASEGT. The CDR3 sequence is 14 residues long. The CDR3 region has the DNA TGTGCCAGCAGAACCGGGGCCGGGCAGACTGAAACTTTCTTT. Residues: CASRTGAGQTETFF.

The rearrangement joins TRBV20-1 to TRBJ2-5, with a weak D call TRBD2 (5 bases). Germline lookup yields CDR1 DFQATT and CDR2 SNEGSKA (reference sequence). The V end lost 5 bases, the J end lost 5 bases, and 9 bases lay between the germline ends. This CDR3 has 11 amino acids. The chain's CDR3 is CSAQTRETQYF. CDR3 nucleotide sequence: TGCAGTGCTCAAACTAGGGAGACCCAGTACTTC.

This clonotype was seen at least ten times. The genes are TRBV11-2 and TRBJ1-6; perhaps TRBD1 as D (6 bases). V was pared by 5 bases and J by 7 bases, with 24 bases between. The CDR3 runs to 18 residues. Looked up from germline, CDR1 is SGHAT and CDR2 is FQNNGV. CDR3 protein: CASSRSPKGQGYNSPLHF. The CDR3 DNA follows: TGTGCCAGCAGCCGATCCCCCAAGGGTCAGGGGTACAATTCACCCCTCCACTTT.

Regarding this clonotype: Being one base from a much bigger clone, this may be a read error. The chain is built from TRBV20-1 and TRBJ1-2; D remains ambiguous. Trimming took 3 bases from V and 4 from J, leaving 12 bases between them. Per the germline V gene, CDR1 is DFQATT and CDR2 is SNEGSKA (reference sequence). This CDR3 is 13 amino acids long. As DNA, the CDR3 is TGCAGTGCTAGCGCCTTAGATAGCTATGGCTACACCTTC. This encodes CSASALDSYGYTF.

The chain recombines TRBV15 with TRBJ2-1, with D perhaps being TRBD1 or TRBD2 (5 bases each). The germline gives CDR1 LNHNV, CDR2 YYDKDF (reference sequence). The CDR3 is 17 residues long. V lost 0 bases and J lost 7, with 19 bases in between. CDR3 amino acids: CATSRDRVPTSGNEQFF. The CDR3 nucleotides are TGTGCCACCAGCAGAGACAGGGTACCTACATCGGGGAATGAGCAGTTCTTC.

This clonotype came up a few times. The V call is TRBV6-5, the J call TRBJ2-6; TRBD1 matches at 7 bases. CDR3 length equals 19 residues. The ends lost 0 bases at V and 0 bases at J; junction bases unmatched: 8. In germline, CDR1 is MNHEY, CDR2 SVGAGI. Here the CDR3 reads CASSYSKRTGLSGANVLTF. Here the CDR3 DNA reads TGTGCCAGCAGTTACTCGAAACGGACAGGCCTCTCTGGGGCCAACGTCCTGACTTTC.

This chain uses TRBV27 with TRBJ2-3; the D gene is possibly TRBD1 (5 bases). Trimming pared 5 bases from V and 4 bases from J, leaving 13 bases between. Germline lookup yields CDR1 MNHEY and CDR2 SMNVEV (reference sequence). The CDR3 runs to 14 residues. The chain's CDR3 is CASSELPGSDTQYF. The CDR3, as DNA: TGTGCCAGCAGTGAGTTACCAGGGTCAGATACGCAGTATTTT.

There are many counts of this clonotype. CDR3 bases: TGTGCCAGCAGCTTGGTCAGCGGGGTCCACACAGATACGCAGTATTTT. Its translation is CASSLVSGVHTDTQYF. The V gene is TRBV5-5, the J gene TRBJ2-3; 7 positions match TRBD2. With V trimmed by 0 bases and J by 2 bases, 6 bases remained unmatched. This CDR3 spans 16 amino acids. The germline CDR1 and CDR2 sequences are SGHKS and YYEKEE (reference sequence).

Many counts were recorded for this clonotype. The chain links TRBV4-1 to TRBJ2-7, with unresolved D. This CDR3 has 15 amino acids. Germline CDR1 reads MGHRA; CDR2 reads YSYEKL. Trimming shortened V by 1 base and J by 0 bases, and 10 bases separated the two germline ends. The CDR3 sequence is CASSQVPPISYEQYF. The DNA for the CDR3 is TGCGCCAGCAGCCAAGTCCCGCCTATCTCCTACGAGCAGTACTTC.

This chain links TRBV14 with TRBJ1-2, with D unclear. The ends were cut back, 1 base at V and 4 bases at J, with 13 bases in the middle. This CDR3 comprises 15 residues. Germline V gene sequence: CDR1 SGHDN, CDR2 FVKESK. CDR3 sequence (DNA): TGTGCCAGCAGCCAAGGTCGGTCCAGGAGCTATGGCTACACCTTC. This sequence encodes CASSQGRSRSYGYTF.

The gene calls are TRBV25-1 and TRBJ2-2; 7 nucleotides match TRBD1. The J segment lost 6 bases and the V segment lost 1 base, leaving 8 bases of the junction unmatched. The CDR3 runs 16 residues. Germline loops: CDR1 MGHDK, CDR2 SYGVNS. CDR3 sequence (DNA): TGTGCCAGCAGTGAATTTGGGACAGTGGGTTCCGGGGAGCTGTTTTTT. Residues: CASSEFGTVGSGELFF.

This sequence joins TRBV10-3 and TRBJ1-1, with TRBD1 matching over 8 bases. Germline-derived CDR1 and CDR2 are ENHRY and SYGVKD. Germline trimming cut 4 bases from V and 4 bases from J; bases unmatched to any gene: 5. CDR3 length: 14 residues. The CDR3 bases are TGTGCCATCAGTGGAAACACAGGGGGCACTGAAGCTTTCTTT. It specifies CAISGNTGGTEAFF.

This chain joins TRBV6-1 and TRBJ1-1; D is unresolved. The CDR3 covers 12 residues. Germline V CDR1 and CDR2: MNHNS, SASEGT. V was pared by 7 bases and J by 9 bases, with 15 bases between. CDR3 DNA: TGTGCCAGCACGGGTGCGTCAGCCCAAGCTTTCTTT. This encodes CASTGASAQAFF.

The rearrangement uses TRBV12-3 or TRBV12-4 and TRBJ2-7, with TRBD2 matching over 14 bases. There are 16 residues in the CDR3. The V gene end was trimmed by 1 base and the J gene end by 4 bases; junction bases not matched to a gene: 3. The CDR3 sequence is CASSLGGLAGVYEQYF. Written as DNA, the CDR3 is TGTGCCAGCAGTTTAGGGGGACTAGCGGGAGTGTACGAGCAGTACTTC.

The CDR3 loop reads CSAKLGVWTNYGYTF. The DNA of the CDR3 is TGCAGTGCCAAATTGGGGGTTTGGACAAACTATGGCTACACCTTC. This chain links TRBV20-1 with TRBJ1-2; weak D call: TRBD1 (5 bases). The germline gives CDR1 DFQATT, CDR2 SNEGSKA (reference sequence). Trimming removed 6 bases at V and 2 bases at J, with 19 bases between. CDR3 length: 15 amino acids.

There are many counts of this clonotype. This chain links TRBV7-2 with TRBJ2-7; 7 nucleotides align to TRBD2. The CDR3 is 15 residues long. Germline CDR1 SGHTA, CDR2 FQGNSA. V lost 5 bases, J lost 7 bases, and 14 bases stayed unmatched. The CDR3 is CASSPGSGPLGEQYF. The CDR3 DNA reads TGTGCCAGCAGCCCCGGTAGCGGGCCCCTAGGGGAGCAGTACTTC.

This clonotype was counted at least ten times. This chain uses TRBV2 with TRBJ2-5; a weak D match, TRBD1 (6 bases). The CDR3 runs 13 residues. V lost 10 bases, J lost 2 bases, and 14 bases lay in between. The V gene's germline CDR1 is SNHLY and CDR2 FYNNEI. The CDR3 region has the DNA TGTGCCACCAGGGGAAGATGGCAAGAGACCCAGTACTTC. It specifies CATRGRWQETQYF.

This clonotype was seen ten or more times. The chain recombines TRBV6-4 with TRBJ2-3; 7 nucleotides line up with TRBD2. CDR1 is MRHNA, CDR2 SNTAGT, per germline. The V gene end was trimmed by 5 bases and the J gene end by 4 bases; junction bases not matched to a gene: 3. The CDR3 length is 13 residues. The CDR3 is CASSSGESDTQYF. DNA of the CDR3: TGTGCCAGCAGTAGCGGGGAGTCAGATACGCAGTATTTT.